Reported below is one T cell receptor beta chain. Original handling: From reference gene primer amplification, estimates of nucleated cell counts were derived. Produced via immunoSEQ multiplex PCR; TCRdb's table is partial and in-frame only. That table supplies the V and J calls and clone size; D and trimming were determined from the DNA. In the table there are around 100,000 clones, 84% of which are singletons. V lost 2 bases, J lost 6 bases, and 6 bases stayed unmatched. Per the germline V gene, CDR1 is SGHRS and CDR2 is YFSETQ. CDR3 length equals 14 residues. The record originates from a study of blood T cell repertoires in COVID-19. The overall study: Specimens from acute and convalescent COVID-19 originated in the United States, Italy and Spain. The cDNA or gDNA used as material had been derived from T cells, B-cell-depleted T cells, or PBMCs.

V is TRBV5-1 and J is TRBJ1-1, with TRBD1 matching 8 bases. The sample consisted of peripheral blood. The receptor comes from a woman aged 60-75 years with acute or convalescent COVID-19. Here the CDR3 DNA reads TGCGCCAGCAGCTTCATGACAGGGGTCCCTGAAGCTTTCTTT. Translating gives CASSFMTGVPEAFF. The complete variable domain, with remaining parts taken from reference TRBV5-1 and TRBJ1-1, reads KAGVTQTPRYLIKTRGQQVTLSCSPISGHRSVSWYQQTPGQGLQFLFEYFSETQRNKGNFPGRFSGRQFSNSRSEMNVSTLELGDSALYLCASSFMTGVPEAFFGQGTRLTVV.